These 11 T cell receptor beta chains share one sample of origin, sequenced in a study of T cells after yellow fever vaccination. TCRdb re-called the 5' RACE reads through MiXCR, storing one row per CDR3 protein. The repertoire holds a few hundred thousand distinct CDR3 sequences, with roughly 8% as singletons. Sequencing was performed on PBMCs, taken 35 to 50 days after the first yellow fever vaccination. The receptors come from a man aged 18 to 29 who received the YFV17D yellow fever vaccine.

This clonotype was seen a handful of times. This CDR3 is CASTPGKASAETQYF. The CDR3 DNA reads TGTGCCAGCACCCCGGGGAAGGCCTCGGCCGAGACCCAGTACTTC. This rearrangement joins TRBV7-9 to TRBJ2-5; a weak D match, TRBD2 (5 bases). Germline V lookup: CDR1 SEHNR, CDR2 FQNEAQ (reference sequence). Deletions cut 7 bases from V and 5 bases from J, with 20 bases between. The CDR3 sequence is 15 residues long.

The table lists this clonotype with many counts. The genes are TRBV12-3 or TRBV12-4 and TRBJ1-3; D possibly corresponds to TRBD1 (5 bases). Trimming stripped 4 bases from V and 0 bases from J, with 7 bases between. The CDR3 contains 14 residues. This CDR3 reads CASSSQGSGNTIYF. CDR3 in DNA: TGTGCCAGCAGTTCCCAGGGCTCTGGAAACACCATATATTTT.

This clonotype was counted between two and nine times. The rearrangement links TRBV6-5 to TRBJ1-4; no firm D call. From germline, CDR1 is MNHEY and CDR2 SVGAGI. The CDR3 totals 14 residues. V dropped 1 base and J dropped 8 bases, with 11 bases sitting between them. The CDR3 protein is CASSYLAGYEKLFF. In DNA form, the CDR3 reads TGTGCCAGCAGTTACTTGGCGGGGTACGAAAAACTGTTTTTT.

The chain has TRBV4-1 and TRBJ2-3; a weak D match, TRBD2 (7 bases). The germline V gene has CDR1 MGHRA and CDR2 YSYEKL. V lost 0 bases and J lost 3, with 16 bases in between. The CDR3 sequence is 17 residues long. In nucleotides, the CDR3 is TGCGCCAGCAGCCAAGATGGGAGGGGGGGCCTGACAGATACGCAGTATTTT. Translating it yields CASSQDGRGGLTDTQYF.

This chain uses TRBV5-1 with TRBJ2-5; D is uncertain. Trimming stripped 4 bases from V and 9 bases from J, with 10 bases between. The CDR3 is made up of 11 amino acids. Germline values: CDR1 SGHRS, CDR2 YFSETQ. The CDR3 sequence is CASSAGPAQYF. The DNA of the CDR3 is TGCGCCAGCAGCGCCGGTCCGGCCCAGTACTTC.

The chain joins TRBV7-6 to TRBJ2-2; 7 nucleotides match TRBD1. The germline V gene encodes CDR1 SGHVS and CDR2 FNYEAQ. Trimming removed 0 bases from V and 4 bases from J; junction bases left unmatched: 2. The CDR3 sequence is 15 residues long. The CDR3, as DNA: TGTGCCAGCAGCTTAGCGACAGGGTTCACCGGGGAGCTGTTTTTT. It codes for CASSLATGFTGELFF.

The sample holds one count of this clonotype. The J gene is TRBJ2-2, the V gene TRBV7-2; D uncertain. CDR3 length equals 13 residues. Germline V lookup: CDR1 SGHTA, CDR2 FQGNSA. V was clipped by 7 bases and J by 5 bases, with 11 bases between them. Written as DNA, the CDR3 is TGTGCCAGCACCCGAGTAGTAACCGGGGAGCTGTTTTTT. As protein: CASTRVVTGELFF.

This chain links TRBV5-1 with TRBJ1-5, with TRBD1 identical over 10 bases. Germline CDR1 reads SGHRS; CDR2 reads YFSETQ. The V and J ends lost 0 bases and 6 bases, in that order; junction bases with no gene match: 3. This CDR3 region has 15 residues. CDR3 region: CASSLGQGALQPQHF. CDR3 sequence (DNA): TGCGCCAGCAGCTTGGGACAGGGGGCACTTCAGCCCCAGCATTTT.

The chain recombines TRBV6-2 or TRBV6-3 with TRBJ2-2; 8 bases match TRBD1. The CDR3 is made up of 15 amino acids. Trimming cost V 7 bases and J 7 bases; bases outside gene matches: 11. Germline loops: CDR1 MNHEY, CDR2 SVGEGT. CDR3 in DNA: TGTGCCAGCACCGCCAACGGACAGGGTGTCGGGGAGCTGTTTTTT. This codes for CASTANGQGVGELFF.

This clonotype was seen a few times. V and J are TRBV20-1 and TRBJ2-5; D not certain. V was cut by 7 bases and J by 0 bases, with 12 bases left in between. This CDR3 comprises 13 residues. CDR1 DFQATT and CDR2 SNEGSKA come from the germline V gene (reference sequence). This chain's CDR3 is CSVHRMNQETQYF. DNA for the CDR3: TGCAGTGTCCACCGGATGAACCAAGAGACCCAGTACTTC.

The chain uses TRBV27 and TRBJ2-1; TRBD2 matches 13 bases. CDR3 length equals 15 residues. V lost 5 bases and J lost 9; bases outside the gene matches: 7. The germline CDR1 and CDR2 sequences are MNHEY and SMNVEV (reference sequence). CDR3 sequence (DNA): TGTGCCAGCAGTCTAACTAGCGGGGGGGGGGTTGAGCAGTTCTTC. This codes for CASSLTSGGGVEQFF.